This T cell receptor beta chain was recovered during a study of T cells in narcolepsy. Study in general: Healthy controls were enrolled alongside patients with narcolepsy type 1 or type 2.

Concerning this clone itself: What it binds is unknown.

Sequenced by immunoSEQ multiplex PCR; TCRdb stores in-frame clones only, minus some. The table includes 9,500 to 14,000 clones, around 94% detected once. Findings and caveats of the study: Same-patient CSF and blood CD4+ T cell clonotypes included HCRT-specific and TRIB2-specific autoreactive ones. Blood of same and different patients, but not healthy controls, reportedly held recurring autoreactive clonotypes. Autoreactive clone sequences were missing from some blood memory CD4+ repertoires.

V dropped 5 bases and J dropped 0; count of bases not matched to a gene: 10. Germline V gives CDR1 SGHTA, CDR2 FQGTGA. The CDR3 spans 18 residues. The TCR originated in a human donor with narcolepsy. The chain uses TRBV7-3 and TRBJ2-6; 7 bases line up with TRBD1. The material sequenced was CD45RA- memory CD4+ T cells from PBMCs. CDR3 DNA: TGTGCCAGCAGCAAAACGGGGACAGTGTTCTCTGGGGCCAACGTCCTGACTTTC. It encodes CASSKTGTVFSGANVLTF.